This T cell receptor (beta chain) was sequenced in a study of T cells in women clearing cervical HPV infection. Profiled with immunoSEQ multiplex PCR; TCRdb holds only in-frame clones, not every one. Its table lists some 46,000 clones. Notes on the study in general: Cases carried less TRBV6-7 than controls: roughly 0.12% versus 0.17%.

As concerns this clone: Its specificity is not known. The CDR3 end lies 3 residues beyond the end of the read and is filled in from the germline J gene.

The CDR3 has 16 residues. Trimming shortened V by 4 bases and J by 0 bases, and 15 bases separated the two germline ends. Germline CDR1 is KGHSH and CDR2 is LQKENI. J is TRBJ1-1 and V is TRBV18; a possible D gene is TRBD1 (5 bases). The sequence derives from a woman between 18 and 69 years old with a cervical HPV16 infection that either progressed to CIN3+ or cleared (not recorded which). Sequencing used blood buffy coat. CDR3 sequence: CASSQGQPGLNTEAFF. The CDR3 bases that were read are TGTGCCAGCTCACAAGGACAACCGGGATTGAACACTGAA.